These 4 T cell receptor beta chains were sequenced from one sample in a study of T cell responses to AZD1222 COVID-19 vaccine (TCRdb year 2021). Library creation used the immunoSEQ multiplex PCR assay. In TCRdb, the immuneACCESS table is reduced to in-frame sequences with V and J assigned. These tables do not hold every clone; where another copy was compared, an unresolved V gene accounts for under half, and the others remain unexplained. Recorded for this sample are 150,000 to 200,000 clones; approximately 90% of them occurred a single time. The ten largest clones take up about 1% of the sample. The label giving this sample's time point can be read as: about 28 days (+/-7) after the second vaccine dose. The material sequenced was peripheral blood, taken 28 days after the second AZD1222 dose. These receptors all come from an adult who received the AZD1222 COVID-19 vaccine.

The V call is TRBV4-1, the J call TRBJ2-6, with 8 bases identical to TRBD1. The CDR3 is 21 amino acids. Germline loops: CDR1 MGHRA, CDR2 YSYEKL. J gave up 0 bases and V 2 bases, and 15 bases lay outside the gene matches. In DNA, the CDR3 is TGCGCCAGCAGCCAACGAATCCCAAGGACAGGGTACGTCTCTGGGGCCAACGTCCTGACTTTC. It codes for CASSQRIPRTGYVSGANVLTF.

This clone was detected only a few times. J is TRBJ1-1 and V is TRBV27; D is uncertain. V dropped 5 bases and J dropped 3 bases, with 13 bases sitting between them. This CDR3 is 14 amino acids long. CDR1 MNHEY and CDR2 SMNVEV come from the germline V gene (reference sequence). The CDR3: CASSGRGSYTEAFF. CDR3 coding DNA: TGTGCCAGCAGTGGACGAGGGTCATACACTGAAGCTTTCTTT.

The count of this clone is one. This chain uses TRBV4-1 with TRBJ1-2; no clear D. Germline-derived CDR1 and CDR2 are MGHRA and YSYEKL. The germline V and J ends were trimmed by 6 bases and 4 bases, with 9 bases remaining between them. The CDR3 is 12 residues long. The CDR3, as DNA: TGCGCCAGCAGAGCCCATACCTATGGCTACACCTTC. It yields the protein CASRAHTYGYTF.

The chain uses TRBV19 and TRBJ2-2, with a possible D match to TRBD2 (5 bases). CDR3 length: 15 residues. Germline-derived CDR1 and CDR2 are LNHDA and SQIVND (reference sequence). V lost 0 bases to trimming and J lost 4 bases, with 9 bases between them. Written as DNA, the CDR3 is TGTGCCAGTAGTATAGATTCCGGGATCACCGGGGAGCTGTTTTTT. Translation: CASSIDSGITGELFF.